The 24 T cell receptor beta chains reported below all come from one sample, sequenced in a study of shared clonotypes between healthy human individuals. TCRdb's table, derived via immunoSEQ multiplex PCR, lists solely in-frame clones and lacks some. The sample holds some 2 million clones; just under 95% are singletons and the top ten take about 1.1%. The naive CD8 subset, CD45RO-negative cells positively selected for CCR7, excluded terminally differentiated effector memory CD45RA+ cells. Sequencing was performed on naive CD8+ T cells sorted from blood. The receptors here all came from a man aged 18 to 29 in good health.

Concerning this clone itself: The same CDR3 also results from other DNA sequences found in this sample. This chain joins TRBV5-1 and TRBJ2-7, with no clear D. The CDR3 runs to 12 residues. Trimming stripped 4 bases from V and 0 bases from J, with 5 bases between. Germline V gene data show CDR1 as SGHRS and CDR2 as YFSETQ. The CDR3 region has the DNA TGCGCCAGCAGCCCCACCTCCTACGAGCAGTACTTC. This sequence encodes CASSPTSYEQYF.

With respect to this clone: With a much larger clone just one base away, this may be a read error. This chain joins TRBV27 and TRBJ1-1; D is possibly TRBD1 (6 bases). CDR3 length: 14 amino acids. Germline V CDR1 and CDR2: MNHEY, SMNVEV (reference sequence). Trimming pared 2 bases from V and 0 bases from J, leaving 7 bases between. The CDR3 loop is CASSLEGVNTEAFF. Written as DNA, the CDR3 is TGTGCCAGCAGTTTAGAGGGGGTGAACACTGAAGCTTTCTTT.

This clone was counted once. The chain recombines TRBV28 with TRBJ1-2, with D possibly being TRBD1 (5 bases). Deletions cut 8 bases from V and 13 bases from J, with 26 bases between. Germline V lookup: CDR1 MDHEN, CDR2 SYDVKM. The CDR3 has 14 amino acids. This CDR3 is CASRDERQTGQGTF. In DNA form, the CDR3 reads TGTGCCAGCCGAGACGAGAGACAAACAGGCCAGGGCACCTTC.

On this clone: Other nucleotide sequences in the sample specify the same CDR3. V is TRBV13 and J is TRBJ2-3; D unclear. The CDR3 runs to 13 residues. Per germline, CDR1 PRHDT and CDR2 FYEKMQ (reference sequence). Trimming took off 2 bases at V and 3 bases at J, with 6 bases between the two ends. The CDR3 DNA sequence: TGTGCCAGCAGCTTACCGAGTACAGATACGCAGTATTTT. This sequence encodes CASSLPSTDTQYF.

V usage is TRBV5-5 and J usage is TRBJ1-2, with 7 nucleotides matching TRBD1. CDR1 and CDR2 from the germline V gene are SGHKS and YYEKEE (reference sequence). Unmatched junction bases numbered 2, after V lost 4 bases and J lost 2 bases. The length of the CDR3 is 13 residues. Here the CDR3 reads CASSVTGNYGYTF. The DNA for the CDR3 is TGTGCCAGCAGCGTGACAGGGAACTATGGCTACACCTTC.

This clone was counted once. V gene TRBV7-9 combines with J gene TRBJ2-5; the D is unclear. Germline-derived CDR1 and CDR2 are SEHNR and FQNEAQ (reference sequence). The CDR3 consists of 14 residues. V was shortened by 3 bases and J by 5 bases, with 13 bases between the two germline ends. CDR3 nucleotide sequence: TGTGCCAGCAGCTTTATATGGTCCGAGGAGACCCAGTACTTC. Translated: CASSFIWSEETQYF.

V is TRBV27 and J is TRBJ2-7; D may be TRBD2 (7 bases). This CDR3 has 14 residues. V was trimmed by 3 bases and J by 4 bases, leaving 13 bases between them. Germline CDR1 reads MNHEY; CDR2 reads SMNVEV (reference sequence). The CDR3 DNA sequence: TGTGCCAGCAGTTTGCGGGGGCCAAATTACGAGCAGTACTTC. Protein: CASSLRGPNYEQYF.

The V gene is TRBV2, the J gene TRBJ1-1; no definite D call. This CDR3 contains 10 residues. Germline loops: CDR1 SNHLY, CDR2 FYNNEI. Deletions cut 4 bases from V and 11 bases from J, with 8 bases between. DNA of the CDR3: TGTGCCAGCAGTGGGGCGGTGGCTTTCTTT. This gives the protein CASSGAVAFF.

As concerns this clone: Other DNA sequences from this sample encode an identical CDR3 as well. The chain joins TRBV4-1 to TRBJ2-1; TRBD2 matches 8 bases. The trim removed 0 bases at V and 4 bases at J, leaving 5 bases unmatched. The CDR3 has 16 amino acids. The germline CDR1 and CDR2 sequences are MGHRA and YSYEKL. The CDR3 loop reads CASSQEGRGVYNEQFF. The DNA for the CDR3 is TGCGCCAGCAGCCAAGAAGGGCGGGGGGTGTACAATGAGCAGTTCTTC.

The chain links TRBV19 to TRBJ2-1; D ambiguous. Germline assignment: CDR1 LNHDA and CDR2 SQIVND (reference sequence). V lost 6 bases and J 8 bases, leaving 17 bases between the germline ends. The CDR3 has 14 amino acids. CDR3 nucleotide sequence: TGTGCCAGTAGCCCACTCAAGGGTATCGATGAGCAGTTCTTC. This sequence encodes CASSPLKGIDEQFF.

The CDR3 bases are TGTGCCAGCAGTGCCCCGGGACTAGCGGGAGGAGGTCCCGGGGTGGGTGAGCAGTACTTC. Amino acid sequence: CASSAPGLAGGGPGVGEQYF. The J gene is TRBJ2-7, the V gene TRBV6-1, with TRBD2 matching 15 bases. Germline V gene sequence: CDR1 MNHNS, CDR2 SASEGT. CDR3 length: 20 residues. V dropped 4 bases and J dropped 7; count of bases not matched to a gene: 20.

The chain links TRBV5-1 to TRBJ2-7; TRBD2 matches at 7 bases. Germline loops: CDR1 SGHRS, CDR2 YFSETQ. The CDR3 covers 16 residues. The ends lost 3 bases at V and 3 bases at J; junction bases unmatched: 12. CDR3 protein: CASSSPVQRESYEQYF. The CDR3, as DNA: TGCGCCAGCAGCTCCCCAGTGCAGCGGGAAAGCTACGAGCAGTACTTC.

In the case of this clone: This same CDR3 is encoded by further DNA sequences in the sample. This chain uses TRBV27 with TRBJ2-2, with TRBD2 matching 7 bases. CDR1 and CDR2 (germline): MNHEY, SMNVEV (reference sequence). This CDR3 region has 16 residues. V was clipped by 5 bases and J by 1 base; unmatched bases: 7. CDR3 sequence: CASSPSAGENTGELFF. The CDR3 DNA reads as TGTGCCAGCAGTCCATCCGCGGGAGAGAACACCGGGGAGCTGTTTTTT.

The V and J genes are TRBV11-2 and TRBJ2-7; 9 nucleotides line up with TRBD2. There are 16 residues in the CDR3. CDR1 is SGHAT and CDR2 is FQNNGV in the germline V gene. V dropped 5 bases and J dropped 0; count of bases not matched to a gene: 8. The CDR3 spells CASSQDLAGSSYEQYF. The CDR3 DNA follows: TGTGCCAGCAGCCAAGACCTAGCGGGAAGCTCCTACGAGCAGTACTTC.

The V call is TRBV6-5, the J call TRBJ1-6; no definite D call. Looked up from germline, CDR1 is MNHEY and CDR2 is SVGAGI. There are 16 residues in the CDR3. The V and J ends lost 4 bases and 0 bases respectively, with 10 bases between them. CDR3 in DNA: TGTGCCAGCAGTTTCATGACCGACTCCTATAATTCACCCCTCCACTTT. Its protein is CASSFMTDSYNSPLHF.

The genes are TRBV5-6 and TRBJ2-1; maybe TRBD1 (6 bases). There are 15 residues in the CDR3. Germline-derived CDR1 and CDR2 are SGHDT and YYEEEE. V was clipped by 2 bases and J by 0 bases, with 9 bases between them. The DNA for the CDR3 is TGTGCCAGCAGCTTACAGGGCCTCTCCTACAATGAGCAGTTCTTC. Translation: CASSLQGLSYNEQFF.

This chain connects TRBV6-1 to TRBJ2-1, with 10 bases aligning to TRBD2. The germline V gene encodes CDR1 MNHNS and CDR2 SASEGT. The ends lost 4 bases at V and 3 bases at J; junction bases unmatched: 3. CDR3 length: 15 amino acids. CDR3 sequence (DNA): TGTGCCAGCAGTGCACCTAGCGGGGGCTACAATGAGCAGTTCTTC. Amino acid sequence: CASSAPSGGYNEQFF.

A note on this clone: Other DNA variants within this sample encode the same CDR3. The CDR3 nucleotides are TGTGCCTGGAGCGTTAGCGGTTCCTACAATGAGCAGTTCTTC. It yields the protein CAWSVSGSYNEQFF. The J gene is TRBJ2-1, the V gene TRBV30, with a weak D call TRBD2 (6 bases). The CDR3 loop spans 14 amino acids. Germline values: CDR1 GTSNPN, CDR2 SVGIG (reference sequence). The V gene lost 3 bases and the J gene lost 1 base, with 10 bases spanning the gap.

V usage is TRBV28 and J usage is TRBJ2-7; 9 positions agree with TRBD1. The junction had 7 bases not matched to a gene; V was cut back by 6 bases and J by 1 base. Germline CDR1 MDHEN, CDR2 SYDVKM. The CDR3 length is 15 residues. The CDR3 region is CASSPATGGSYEQYF. The CDR3 coding sequence is TGTGCCAGCAGCCCGGCGACAGGGGGTTCCTACGAGCAGTACTTC.

This rearrangement joins TRBV4-3 to TRBJ1-6; no firm D call. The V end lost 1 base, the J end lost 10 bases, and 8 bases lay between the germline ends. This CDR3 is 13 amino acids long. Germline values: CDR1 LGHNA, CDR2 YSLEER. CDR3 nucleotides: TGCGCCAGCAGCCAAGTTGGTGCATCACCCCTCCACTTT. Its protein product is CASSQVGASPLHF.

On this clone itself: Within the sample, other DNA sequences also encode this same CDR3. The rearrangement joins TRBV19 to TRBJ2-7; 10 nucleotides align to TRBD1. The CDR3 totals 14 residues. J lost 1 base, V lost 6 bases, and 3 bases had no gene match. Germline CDR1 is LNHDA and CDR2 is SQIVND (reference sequence). CDR3 nucleotide sequence: TGTGCCAGTAGACCGGGACAGGGGTCCTACGAGCAGTACTTC. Amino acid sequence: CASRPGQGSYEQYF. Combining the CDR3 with reference TRBV19 and TRBJ2-7 gives the whole variable domain DGGITQSPKYLFRKEGQNVTLSCEQNLNHDAMYWYRQDPGQGLRLIYYSQIVNDFQKGDIAEGYSVSREKKESFPLTVTSAQKNPTAFYLCASRPGQGSYEQYFGPGTRLTVT.

The gene calls are TRBV6-1 and TRBJ2-5; 9 nucleotides line up with TRBD1. CDR1 is MNHNS and CDR2 is SASEGT in the germline V gene. The CDR3 contains 13 residues. J lost 3 bases, V lost 8 bases, and 4 bases had no gene match. CDR3 sequence reads: CASGDREEETQYF. DNA for the CDR3: TGTGCCAGCGGGGACAGGGAAGAAGAGACCCAGTACTTC.

The chain carries TRBV28 and TRBJ2-3; D is undetermined. Germline V gives CDR1 MDHEN, CDR2 SYDVKM. Trimming took off 2 bases at V and 3 bases at J, with 9 bases between the two ends. There are 14 residues in the CDR3. CDR3 in amino acids: CASSLGPLTDTQYF. In DNA, the CDR3 is TGTGCCAGCAGTTTAGGCCCGTTGACAGATACGCAGTATTTT.

The CDR3 loop reads CASSQTDTASYEQYF. CDR3 coding DNA: TGTGCCAGCAGCCAAACGGACACGGCCTCCTACGAGCAGTACTTC. The chain combines TRBV4-2 with TRBJ2-7; D is possibly TRBD1 (5 bases). Germline V gene data show CDR1 as LGHNA and CDR2 as YNFKEQ. The CDR3 length is 15 residues. V dropped 2 bases and J dropped 0 bases, with 11 bases sitting between them.